What follows is one TCR beta chain and its context. Its antigen is still unknown. Looked up from germline, CDR1 is SGHTA and CDR2 is FQGNSA. There are 10 residues in the CDR3. Trimming cost V 2 bases and J 16 bases, with 9 bases left between them. The data were taken from a study of cytomegalovirus exposure and HLA in healthy donors. Whole-study findings and limits: Rare sequences made up most TCRs, while some public TCRs were found in many donors.

Generated by immunoSEQ multiplex PCR, the TCRdb table keeps only in-frame clones and is missing some. Of roughly 45,000 clones listed, more than 85% are singletons. This chain links TRBV7-2 with TRBJ2-1, with D maybe TRBD2 (6 bases). The sample consisted of PBMCs. This TCR derives from a man in his late teens or twenties in good health and CMV-seronegative. The CDR3 protein is CASSLKRVFF. CDR3 nucleotides: TGTGCCAGCAGCTTAAAGCGGGTTTTCTTC.